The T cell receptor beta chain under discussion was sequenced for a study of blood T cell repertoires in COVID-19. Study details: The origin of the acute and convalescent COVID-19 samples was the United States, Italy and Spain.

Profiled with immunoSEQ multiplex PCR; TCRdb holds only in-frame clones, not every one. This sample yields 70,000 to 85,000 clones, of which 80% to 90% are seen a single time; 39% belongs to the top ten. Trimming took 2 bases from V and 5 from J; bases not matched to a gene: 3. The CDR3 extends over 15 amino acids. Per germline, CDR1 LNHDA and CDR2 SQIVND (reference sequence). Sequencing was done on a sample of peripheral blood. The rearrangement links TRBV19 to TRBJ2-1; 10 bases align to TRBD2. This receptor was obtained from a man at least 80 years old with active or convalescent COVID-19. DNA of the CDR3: TGTGCCAGTAGTATATCTAGCGGGGGCCACAATGAGCAGTTCTTC. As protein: CASSISSGGHNEQFF. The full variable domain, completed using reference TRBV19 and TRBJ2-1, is DGGITQSPKYLFRKEGQNVTLSCEQNLNHDAMYWYRQDPGQGLRLIYYSQIVNDFQKGDIAEGYSVSREKKESFPLTVTSAQKNPTAFYLCASSISSGGHNEQFFGPGTRLTVL.